This entry lists 11 T cell receptor beta chains sequenced from one sample in a study of molecular identifiers for immune sequencing clone quantification. TCRdb called the PCR reads again in MiXCR, with one record for every CDR3 protein. The table includes under 600,000 distinct CDR3 sequences, roughly 23% detected once. The sequencing input was naive CD8+ T cells from blood, with Jurkat cell RNA spiked in. Subset here: FACS-sorted CD8+CD4-CCR7+CD45RA+ naive T cells. The receptor source for this set is a human donor in good health. Some libraries in this study had Jurkat cell RNA spiked in.

The V gene is TRBV6-2 or TRBV6-3, the J gene TRBJ2-3; D is unclear. V lost 5 bases and J 6 bases, leaving 12 bases between the germline ends. The germline V gene encodes CDR1 MNHEY and CDR2 SVGEGT. This CDR3 is built from 13 residues. The CDR3 spells CASSAQIPDTQYF. CDR3 in DNA: TGTGCCAGCAGTGCACAAATCCCCGATACGCAGTATTTT.

As concerns this clonotype: With a much larger clone just one base away, this may be a read error. The chain combines TRBV24-1 with TRBJ2-1; D is undetermined. The CDR3 is made up of 15 amino acids. CDR1 and CDR2 from the germline V gene are KGHDR and SFDVKD. The V end was cut by 10 bases, the J end by 0 bases, with 15 bases between. CDR3 DNA: TGTGCCACTAGCCGGAACGGAAGCTCCTACAATGAGCAGTTCTTC. The encoded protein is CATSRNGSSYNEQFF.

Regarding this clonotype: A read error may be the cause here, since a much bigger clone is one base away. The rearrangement links TRBV28 to TRBJ2-3; possibly TRBD1 or TRBD2 for D (5 bases each). CDR3 length: 18 amino acids. CDR1 is MDHEN, CDR2 SYDVKM, per germline. V was pared by 1 base and J by 3 bases, with 20 bases between. CDR3 residues: CASSLFRARGDQTDTQYF. CDR3 DNA: TGTGCCAGCAGTTTATTCCGAGCCAGAGGGGACCAGACAGATACGCAGTATTTT.

This chain uses TRBV19 with TRBJ2-6; 10 bases align to TRBD1. The V segment lost 6 bases and the J segment 3 bases; nucleotides outside the gene matches: 11. The CDR3 loop spans 18 amino acids. CDR1 LNHDA and CDR2 SQIVND come from the germline V gene (reference sequence). The DNA for the CDR3 is TGTGCCAGTAGCCAAATAGGGACAGGGGAAATTGGGGCCAACGTCCTGACTTTC. Its protein is CASSQIGTGEIGANVLTF. Supplemented by reference TRBV19 and TRBJ2-6, the full variable domain reads DGGITQSPKYLFRKEGQNVTLSCEQNLNHDAMYWYRQDPGQGLRLIYYSQIVNDFQKGDIAEGYSVSREKKESFPLTVTSAQKNPTAFYLCASSQIGTGEIGANVLTFGAGSRLTVL.

At least ten counts were recorded for this clonotype. J is TRBJ2-5 and V is TRBV6-2 or TRBV6-3; D ambiguous. V shed 5 bases and J shed 5 bases, with 6 bases lying between them. Germline assignment: CDR1 MNHEY and CDR2 SVGEGT. This CDR3 spans 11 amino acids. CDR3 region: CASSHKETQYF. CDR3 nucleotides: TGTGCCAGCAGTCACAAGGAGACCCAGTACTTC.

This clonotype has at least ten counts. This rearrangement joins TRBV12-3 or TRBV12-4 to TRBJ2-5, with TRBD1 matching over 7 bases. This CDR3 contains 14 residues. V shed 4 bases, J shed 2 bases, and the junction held 4 bases outside the gene matches. Here the CDR3 reads CASSWGTAQETQYF. The CDR3 DNA follows: TGTGCCAGCAGTTGGGGGACAGCGCAAGAGACCCAGTACTTC.

This clonotype was counted only a few times. Here the CDR3 reads CAWNSGADETQYF. CDR3 DNA sequence: TGTGCCTGGAATAGCGGGGCAGATGAGACCCAGTACTTC. V gene TRBV30 combines with J gene TRBJ2-5; 8 bases are shared with TRBD2. J lost 5 bases, V lost 4 bases, and 6 bases had no gene match. The CDR3 totals 13 residues. Per germline, CDR1 GTSNPN and CDR2 SVGIG (reference sequence).

The chain recombines TRBV9 with TRBJ2-2; 8 nucleotides line up with TRBD1. Germline values: CDR1 SGDLS, CDR2 YYNGEE. This CDR3 has 15 amino acids. After removal of 4 bases from V and 9 bases from J, the junction contained 11 bases not matched to a gene. CDR3 bases: TGTGCCAGCAGCCCAGCCGGACAGGGTATCTGGGAGCTGTTTTTT. It encodes CASSPAGQGIWELFF.

This clonotype was picked up a small number of times. The gene calls are TRBV7-9 and TRBJ2-1; 8 nucleotides match TRBD1. With V trimmed by 2 bases and J by 0 bases, 3 bases remained unmatched. Germline CDR1 is SEHNR and CDR2 is FQNEAQ (reference sequence). This CDR3 is built from 16 residues. Here the CDR3 reads CASSLPGGVSYNEQFF. The CDR3 bases are TGTGCCAGCAGCTTACCAGGGGGCGTCTCCTACAATGAGCAGTTCTTC.

This clonotype was found many times. This sequence joins TRBV7-9 and TRBJ1-1; 7 nucleotides line up with TRBD1. Trimming removed 5 bases from V and 6 bases from J; junction bases left unmatched: 15. Germline CDR1 is SEHNR and CDR2 is FQNEAQ (reference sequence). The CDR3 runs to 16 residues. The CDR3 sequence: CASSPSPTGFIAEAFF. Written as DNA, the CDR3 is TGTGCCAGCAGCCCGTCGCCGACAGGGTTTATCGCTGAAGCTTTCTTT. Together with reference TRBV7-9 and TRBJ1-1, the CDR3 gives the full variable domain: DTGVSQNPRHKITKRGQNVTFRCDPISEHNRLYWYRQTLGQGPEFLTYFQNEAQLEKSRLLSDRFSAERPKGSFSTLEIQRTEQGDSAMYLCASSPSPTGFIAEAFFGQGTRLTVV.

The gene calls are TRBV5-6 and TRBJ2-5; the D call may be TRBD1 or TRBD2 (5 bases each). V was clipped by 0 bases and J by 5 bases, with 14 bases between them. Per germline, CDR1 SGHDT and CDR2 YYEEEE. This CDR3 spans 15 amino acids. The CDR3 nucleotides are TGTGCCAGCAGCTTGGCCCGGGACCCCACCGAGACCCAGTACTTC. Its protein is CASSLARDPTETQYF.